The 18 T cell receptor beta chains below all came from one sample that was sequenced in a study of T cells in Graves' hyperthyroidism and ophthalmopathy. There were TCR beta CDR3 regions amplified from RNA transcripts. With the HTBI primer set, the TCR CDR3 went through a first round of RT-PCR. TCRdb processed the multiplex PCR reads anew with MiXCR; each CDR3 protein has one entry. The table records approximately 300,000 distinct CDR3 sequences, around 17% of them present only once. Sequencing input: blood. The receptors were gathered from a young man with Graves' hyperthyroidism.

This clonotype was seen repeatedly, ten times or more. The chain links TRBV2 to TRBJ2-1; TRBD2 aligns across 7 bases. The V gene's germline CDR1 is SNHLY and CDR2 FYNNEI. CDR3 length equals 14 residues. V was pared by 7 bases and J by 4 bases, with 7 bases of the junction left unmatched. CDR3 sequence (DNA): TGTGCCAGCATTAGCGGGCGATCTTACAATGAGCAGTTCTTC. Translated, it gives CASISGRSYNEQFF.

There are many counts of this clonotype. The chain links TRBV20-1 to TRBJ2-7; 8 bases are a match to TRBD2. Trimming took 6 bases from V and 1 from J; bases not matched to a gene: 5. Germline V lookup: CDR1 DFQATT, CDR2 SNEGSKA (reference sequence). There are 13 residues in the CDR3. CDR3 nucleotide sequence: TGCAGTGCACCCGCGGGGGGATCCTACGAGCAGTACTTC. It specifies CSAPAGGSYEQYF.

This clonotype was recorded at least ten times. V is TRBV7-9 and J is TRBJ1-2, with 12 bases fitting TRBD1. V was clipped by 5 bases and J by 6 bases; unmatched bases: 7. This CDR3 region has 15 residues. Germline V CDR1 and CDR2: SEHNR, FQNEAQ (reference sequence). In DNA form, the CDR3 reads TGTGCCAGCAGCGATGGGACAGGGGGCGCAAATGGCTACACCTTC. Translated: CASSDGTGGANGYTF.

Many counts were recorded for this clonotype. The chain has TRBV20-1 and TRBJ2-7; 11 nucleotides match TRBD2. CDR1 is DFQATT and CDR2 is SNEGSKA in the germline V gene (reference sequence). The CDR3 extends over 14 amino acids. Losses at the gene ends were 6 bases for V and 2 bases for J; bases not matched to a gene: 6. The CDR3 nucleotides are TGCAGTGCGGAAACTAGCGGGAGTGCCTACGAGCAGTACTTC. This encodes CSAETSGSAYEQYF.

This clonotype turned up a few times. The chain uses TRBV7-3 and TRBJ2-3; TRBD1 might be the D (5 bases). Germline CDR1 is SGHTA and CDR2 is FQGTGA. This CDR3 has 14 amino acids. The CDR3 bases are TGTGCTAGTGACGAAGGGGAACGCACAGATACGCAGTATTTT. Translated, it gives CASDEGERTDTQYF.

V and J are TRBV14 and TRBJ1-1; maybe TRBD1 (6 bases). This CDR3 spans 14 amino acids. Trimming removed 4 bases from V and 6 bases from J, with 15 bases in between. CDR1 and CDR2 (germline): SGHDN, FVKESK. CDR3 bases: TGTGCCAGCAGCCCCTGGGCACAGGGACCTGAAGCTTTCTTT. It encodes CASSPWAQGPEAFF.

This clonotype was seen at least ten times. This CDR3 is CASSVKTSGIGYNEQFF. The CDR3 DNA reads TGTGCCAGCAGTGTTAAGACTAGCGGGATAGGCTACAATGAGCAGTTCTTC. The genes are TRBV2 and TRBJ2-1; 11 positions match TRBD2. The germline CDR1 and CDR2 sequences are SNHLY and FYNNEI. The junction had 8 bases not matched to a gene; V was cut back by 4 bases and J by 3 bases. The CDR3 consists of 17 residues.

The chain links TRBV28 to TRBJ1-5; D gene unclear. The CDR3 runs 15 residues. Germline lookup yields CDR1 MDHEN and CDR2 SYDVKM. Trimming shortened V by 5 bases and J by 9 bases, and 20 bases separated the two germline ends. CDR3 DNA: TGTGCCAGCAGTGCCCGGACGGACGGTCGGGGGCCCCAGCATTTT. It codes for CASSARTDGRGPQHF.

Comment on this clonotype: This could be a read error, since a much larger clone is one nucleotide away. The chain couples TRBV2 to TRBJ2-1, with D perhaps matching TRBD1 (6 bases). From germline, CDR1 is SNHLY and CDR2 FYNNEI. There are 13 residues in the CDR3. The V and J ends lost 6 bases and 3 bases respectively, with 9 bases between them. CDR3 in DNA: TGTGCCAGCAGCCGGGACAACTACAATGAGCAGTTCTTC. As protein: CASSRDNYNEQFF.

This clonotype was found many times. The rearrangement links TRBV2 to TRBJ2-7, with D perhaps TRBD1 (6 bases). The CDR3 consists of 13 residues. The V and J ends lost 4 bases and 4 bases respectively, with 11 bases between them. Germline CDR1 reads SNHLY; CDR2 reads FYNNEI. CDR3: CASSVQGWYEQYF. In DNA form, the CDR3 reads TGTGCCAGCAGTGTACAGGGTTGGTACGAGCAGTACTTC.

This clonotype was seen at least ten times. The chain links TRBV6-1 to TRBJ1-1, with D perhaps matching TRBD1 (5 bases). Germline CDR1 is MNHNS and CDR2 is SASEGT. V was shortened by 6 bases and J by 6 bases, with 11 bases between the two germline ends. The CDR3 totals 12 residues. CDR3 bases: TGTGCCAGCAGGCCAGGGCCCTCTGAAGCTTTCTTT. Translation: CASRPGPSEAFF.

Only a few counts were recorded for this clonotype. The rearrangement links TRBV4-1 to TRBJ2-7; 15 bases are a match to TRBD2. The germline V gene has CDR1 MGHRA and CDR2 YSYEKL. This CDR3 has 19 amino acids. V trimming: 1 base; J trimming: 3 bases; junction bases outside the gene matches: 10. In DNA, the CDR3 is TGCGCCAGCAGCCAAGGTGGACTAGCGGGAGGGCCAAATCTCTACGAGCAGTACTTC. Amino acid sequence: CASSQGGLAGGPNLYEQYF.

This clonotype was counted ten times or more. The chain carries TRBV18 and TRBJ1-1, with D possibly matching TRBD1 (5 bases). The germline CDR1 and CDR2 sequences are KGHSH and LQKENI. CDR3 length: 14 residues. The V and J ends lost 2 bases and 4 bases respectively, with 11 bases between them. DNA of the CDR3: TGTGCCAGCTCACCAGGCAGGGCGGCCACTGAAGCTTTCTTT. Its protein product is CASSPGRAATEAFF.

This chain uses TRBV5-1 with TRBJ2-7; weak D call: TRBD2 (5 bases). The CDR3 spans 14 residues. The germline V gene has CDR1 SGHRS and CDR2 YFSETQ. V lost 1 base and J lost 4, with 12 bases in between. CDR3 sequence (DNA): TGCGCCAGCAGCTTGTTTCCAAGACTATACGAGCAGTACTTC. Translating gives CASSLFPRLYEQYF.

This clonotype was picked up one time. A read error may be the cause here, since a much bigger clone is one base away. The chain has TRBV20-1 and TRBJ2-1, with D unresolved. This CDR3 comprises 14 residues. CDR1 and CDR2 from the germline V gene are DFQATT and SNEGSKA (reference sequence). Here the CDR3 reads CSATLTLSYYEQFF. The DNA of the CDR3 is TGCAGTGCTACCCTCACGCTCTCCTACTATGAGCAGTTCTTC.

This clonotype was seen more than once but under ten times. V and J are TRBV10-3 and TRBJ2-3, with 10 bases identical to TRBD2. The CDR3 is 14 residues long. V lost 6 bases, J lost 4 bases, and 4 bases stayed unmatched. Germline V gives CDR1 ENHRY, CDR2 SYGVKD. CDR3 residues: CAIRGGLAADTQYF. As DNA, the CDR3 is TGTGCCATCAGGGGAGGACTAGCGGCAGATACGCAGTATTTT.

V is TRBV5-4 and J is TRBJ2-6; a weak D match, TRBD1 (5 bases). The CDR3 length is 17 residues. V dropped 0 bases and J dropped 0 bases, with 10 bases sitting between them. CDR1 and CDR2 (germline): SGHNT, YYREEE (reference sequence). Written as DNA, the CDR3 is TGTGCCAGCAGCTTGGCTGACAGTACCTCTGGGGCCAACGTCCTGACTTTC. Its translation: CASSLADSTSGANVLTF.

Only a few counts were recorded for this clonotype. The chain is built from TRBV24-1 and TRBJ1-2; weak D call: TRBD1 (6 bases). Trimming pared 4 bases from V and 8 bases from J, leaving 16 bases between. Germline V gene sequence: CDR1 KGHDR, CDR2 SFDVKD. The CDR3 loop spans 14 amino acids. CDR3: CATSDPLTGSGYTF. As DNA, the CDR3 is TGTGCCACCAGTGACCCCCTCACAGGGAGCGGCTACACCTTC.